The clone carrying this T cell receptor beta chain appeared many times. Its specificity is unknown. RNA transcripts yielded amplified TCR beta CDR3 regions. The HTBI primer set drove a first-round RT-PCR of the TCR CDR3. Each CDR3 protein gets one entry after TCRdb re-called the multiplex PCR reads with MiXCR. The repertoire holds some 250,000 distinct CDR3 sequences, with more than 12% as singletons. Clinical symptoms, serum thyroxine and TRAb, thyroid ultrasound and orbital computed tomography together formed the diagnostic basis. Blood was obtained at the first hyperthyroidism diagnosis, which preceded any ophthalmopathy symptoms. This specimen belongs to a study of T cells in Graves' hyperthyroidism and ophthalmopathy. Study outcomes and limitations: Model output signaled ophthalmopathy a median approximately six months ahead of onset. Ophthalmopathy cases were set apart from stable hyperthyroidism by a 13 V-J model.

Germline lookup yields CDR1 SNHLY and CDR2 FYNNEI. This CDR3 spans 14 amino acids. The V gene lost 2 bases and the J gene lost 9 bases, with 14 bases spanning the gap. Specimen: blood. The rearrangement links TRBV2 to TRBJ2-4; weak D call: TRBD2 (5 bases). The TCR was taken from a woman aged 35 to 49 with Graves' hyperthyroidism that later progressed to Graves' ophthalmopathy. In DNA form, the CDR3 reads TGTGCCAGCAGTGAATCGGGAACACCGGGCATTCAGTACTTC. Translation gives CASSESGTPGIQYF.